The sequence of this T cell receptor beta chain was determined in a study of blood T cell repertoires in COVID-19 (dated by TCRdb to the early 2020s). Turning to the overall study: Samples covering the acute and convalescent phases of COVID-19 were provided by collaborators in the United States, Italy and Spain. Subjects who had been exposed to COVID-19, were actively infected with it, or had recovered from it provided the deeply sampled blood TCRbeta repertoires that made up the dataset. The prospective study material was composed of cDNA or gDNA derived from T cells, B-cell-depleted T cells, or PBMCs. A freely available public database, intended as a resource for researchers studying the immune response to SARS-CoV-2, is where the repertoires were released. Where available, HLA class I and class II types were taken from metadata supplied by the sample provider and were not determined by assay-based typing. Samples came from the ongoing ImmuneRACE study (first 160 participants) plus 1,254 subjects from 6 global collaborators. A de-identified subject ID, COVID-19 status, age in years and sex were almost always included in the sample metadata. Findings and caveats that apply to the study as a whole: Clinical and demographic metadata were provided uncurated, with the amount varying by source and participant.

With regard to this clone: Its target antigen remains unknown. Within one base of it there is no much larger clone, and no base qualities were kept.

The immunoSEQ Assay, a bias-controlled multiplex PCR, was used to amplify TCRbeta CDR3 regions from genomic DNA. The authors' pipeline ran thus. Within the assay, amplification of reference gene primers was used to estimate how many nucleated cells each sample contained. Sequence reads were collapsed and filtered to measure the absolute abundance of every unique TCRbeta CDR3 rearrangement. Productive Simpson clonality was computed per sample as the square root of Simpson's diversity index over productive rearrangements. TCRdb holds this immuneACCESS table with in-frame rearrangements only. Some clones are missing; in checked studies, unresolved V genes explain under half, and the rest has no known cause. V, J and clone size derive from that table, while D and trimming were established from the DNA sequence. The sample includes 80,000 to 95,000 clones, with 81% observed a single time. Over 35% of the sample belongs to the ten largest clones.

Whole blood was collected in K2EDTA tubes by collaborating institutions according to the institutions' own protocols. Collaborator samples were shipped for TCRbeta analysis as frozen whole blood, isolated PBMCs, or DNA extracted from either sample type. V lost 3 bases and J lost 4 bases; the stretch between them is 12 bases long. CDR1 and CDR2 are drawn from the germline V gene: MDHEN, SYDVKM. Spanning cysteine to phenylalanine, the CDR3 consists of 15 amino acids. Here the CDR3 DNA is all that survives: 45 bases in frame from base 1. The specimen sequenced was peripheral blood. This clonotype originated in a man aged 80 or over with acute or convalescent COVID-19. Recombination linked TRBV28 to TRBJ1-4, with the D gene not clear enough to name. The nucleotide sequence is TGTGCCAGCAGTTTGGTCCGGAGAAGTAATGAAAAACTGTTTTTT. This yields the protein CASSLVRRSNEKLFF.